The clone carrying this TCR beta chain occurred once. Its cognate antigen is unknown. After extraction with the RNeasy kit, about 0.5 to 1 ug of the RNA was reverse transcribed using random hexamers. TCRdb redid the calling of the immunoSEQ multiplex PCR reads with MiXCR, one entry per CDR3 protein. Of about 71,000 distinct CDR3 sequences listed, 90% to 95% are singletons. These data are taken from a study of CD8 T cells in Susac syndrome. CD8+ and CD4+ T cells circulating in blood were sequenced for TCR beta. Notes on the study in general: Clonal expansion did not appear in Susac syndrome CD4+ T cell repertoires. The authors acknowledged that their TCR sequencing and HLA analysis involved a relatively small number of individuals.

The sequenced sample consisted of CD4+ T cells from PBMCs. This receptor was obtained from a human donor with Susac syndrome.

CDR3 nucleotides: TGTGCCAGCAGCCGCGGGACAGCAGGGGACATTCAGTACTTC. Translation: CASSRGTAGDIQYF. The chain combines TRBV6-5 with TRBJ2-4; maybe TRBD1 (7 bases). The V end was cut by 6 bases, the J end by 8 bases, with 17 bases between. The CDR3 has 14 amino acids. Looked up from germline, CDR1 is MNHEY and CDR2 is SVGAGI.